The 11 T cell receptor beta chains given below trace back to one sample, sequenced in a study of OX40 agonist ivuxolimab in advanced cancers. Some clones are missing from TCRdb's copy, which holds only in-frame ones; the method was immunoSEQ multiplex PCR. The top ten hold approximately 0.43% of the sample, which has tens of thousands of clones, approximately 90% seen once. Specimen: CD4+ or CD8+ T cells sorted from blood, collected in a trial of the OX40 agonist ivuxolimab. These receptors originate from an adult with an advanced solid tumor such as melanoma, head and neck, liver or kidney cancer.

In its sample, this clone was seen once. V is TRBV29-1 and J is TRBJ1-1; tentatively, D is TRBD1 (6 bases). The CDR3 sequence is 12 residues long. The germline V gene encodes CDR1 SQVTM and CDR2 ANQGSEA. V lost 8 bases to trimming and J lost 5 bases, with 15 bases between them. CDR3 sequence reads: CSPGGGRTEAFF. In DNA form, the CDR3 reads TGCAGCCCTGGGGGGGGCAGGACTGAAGCTTTCTTT. Combining the CDR3 with reference TRBV29-1 and TRBJ1-1 gives the whole variable domain SAVISQKPSRDICQRGTSLTIQCQVDSQVTMMFWYRQQPGQSLTLIATANQGSEATYESGFVIDKFPISRPNLTFSTLTVSNMSPEDSSIYLCSPGGGRTEAFFGQGTRLTVV.

V is TRBV15 and J is TRBJ2-3, with D unresolved. The CDR3 runs 15 residues. The V end was cut by 0 bases, the J end by 6 bases, with 13 bases between. CDR1 and CDR2 (germline): LNHNV, YYDKDF (reference sequence). The CDR3 DNA is TGTGCCACCAGCAGAGATGGGGAACCGGAGGATACGCAGTATTTT. Translation gives CATSRDGEPEDTQYF.

The chain recombines TRBV19 with TRBJ2-5; D perhaps matches TRBD2 (5 bases). The DNA matches TRBJ2-7 better at its end, which makes the J call doubtful. The CDR3 length is 14 residues. Germline loops: CDR1 LNHDA, CDR2 SQIVND (reference sequence). CDR3 nucleotide sequence: TGTGCCAGTAGTATACGGAGTCGGGGCTACGAGCAGTACTTC. Encoded protein: CASSIRSRGYEQYF.

V gene TRBV25-1 combines with J gene TRBJ2-1; no reliable D call. The CDR3 sequence is 12 residues long. CDR1 is MGHDK and CDR2 is SYGVNS in the germline V gene. With 6 bases removed from V and 6 bases from J, the gap between germline ends came to 9 bases. The chain's CDR3 is CASRGYINEQFF. DNA of the CDR3: TGTGCCAGCAGGGGGTACATCAATGAGCAGTTCTTC.

This chain links TRBV19 with TRBJ1-1; D gene unclear. Germline CDR1 reads LNHDA; CDR2 reads SQIVND (reference sequence). This CDR3 contains 16 residues. Deletions cut 3 bases from V and 0 bases from J, with 14 bases between. The CDR3 sequence is CASSMGRGRMNTEAFF. CDR3 coding DNA: TGTGCCAGTAGTATGGGGAGAGGTCGAATGAACACTGAAGCTTTCTTT.

In its sample, this clone was seen once. The chain is built from TRBV28 and TRBJ2-5, with 7 bases lining up with TRBD2. Germline values: CDR1 MDHEN, CDR2 SYDVKM. The V gene end was trimmed by 8 bases and the J gene end by 6 bases; junction bases not matched to a gene: 9. This CDR3 spans 13 amino acids. The CDR3 here is CASRASGRQTQYF. The CDR3 coding sequence is TGTGCCAGCCGAGCGTCCGGGAGGCAGACCCAGTACTTC.

The genes are TRBV2 and TRBJ2-2; D unclear. CDR3 length equals 13 residues. V lost 3 bases and J lost 3, with 5 bases in between. In germline, CDR1 is SNHLY, CDR2 FYNNEI. The CDR3 sequence: CASSEDHTGELFF. In DNA form, the CDR3 reads TGTGCCAGCAGTGAGGATCACACCGGGGAGCTGTTTTTT.

This clone was picked up one time. The rearrangement links TRBV30 to TRBJ2-1; no clear D. Germline V gives CDR1 GTSNPN, CDR2 SVGIG (reference sequence). The CDR3 consists of 17 residues. Trimming shortened V by 3 bases and J by 5 bases, and 23 bases separated the two germline ends. CDR3 amino acids: CAWSPKWSLQKHNEQFF. The CDR3 DNA sequence: TGTGCCTGGAGCCCTAAGTGGAGCTTACAGAAACACAATGAGCAGTTCTTC.

Points on this clone: This sample includes further DNA sequences coding for the same CDR3. V gene TRBV7-2 combines with J gene TRBJ2-2; D gene uncertain. CDR3 length: 13 amino acids. With 1 base removed from V and 6 bases from J, the gap between germline ends came to 6 bases. Germline CDR1 and CDR2: SGHTA and FQGNSA. The CDR3 is CASSLGGSGELFF. The CDR3 DNA reads as TGTGCCAGCAGCTTAGGGGGTTCCGGGGAGCTGTTTTTT.

The chain combines TRBV29-1 with TRBJ2-7, with TRBD1 matching over 11 bases. This CDR3 has 17 residues. Trimming took 5 bases from V and 2 from J; bases not matched to a gene: 14. Germline lookup yields CDR1 SQVTM and CDR2 ANQGSEA. DNA of the CDR3: TGCAGCGTTTATATGGACAGGGGGCTCGGAATTACCTACGAGCAGTACTTC. This sequence encodes CSVYMDRGLGITYEQYF.

The chain links TRBV5-1 to TRBJ1-1; D might be TRBD1 (6 bases). Trimming removed 0 bases at V and 9 bases at J, with 12 bases between. CDR3 length: 13 amino acids. CDR1 and CDR2 (germline): SGHRS, YFSETQ. CDR3 region: CASSLEGETQAFF. The DNA for the CDR3 is TGCGCCAGCAGCTTGGAGGGGGAAACCCAAGCTTTCTTT.